The 6 T cell receptor beta chains below all came from one sample that was sequenced in a study of PD-L1 blockade in urothelial cancer. Described time point: pretreatment peripheral blood. TCRdb's copy holds only in-frame clones and misses some; the assay was immunoSEQ multiplex PCR. Counted here are 70,000 to 95,000 clones, 65% to 85% occurring once; the ten biggest clones make up approximately 2.1%. Source: PBMCs, taken around atezolizumab (anti-PD-L1) treatment. All receptors derive from a man in his fifties or sixties with urothelial cancer.

This chain joins TRBV5-6 and TRBJ2-5, with D unresolved. Germline V lookup: CDR1 SGHDT, CDR2 YYEEEE. The CDR3 is 13 residues long. Between the trimmed V and J ends, which lost 6 bases and 2 bases, there was a span of 11 bases. CDR3 DNA: TGTGCCAGCACCCTCCGCCTACAAGAGACCCAGTACTTC. It codes for CASTLRLQETQYF.

The rearrangement joins TRBV10-3 to TRBJ2-7; the D gene is possibly TRBD2 (5 bases). Trimming cost V 11 bases and J 2 bases, with 22 bases left between them. The CDR3 totals 15 residues. CDR1 ENHRY and CDR2 SYGVKD come from the germline V gene. CDR3 sequence reads: CASAEGPSFTYEQYF. Written as DNA, the CDR3 is TGTGCCTCGGCCGAGGGCCCATCCTTTACCTACGAGCAGTACTTC.

The gene calls are TRBV19 and TRBJ2-5; 9 bases match TRBD2. This CDR3 contains 14 residues. Germline-derived CDR1 and CDR2 are LNHDA and SQIVND (reference sequence). V trimming: 3 bases; J trimming: 4 bases; junction bases outside the gene matches: 3. The CDR3 DNA reads as TGTGCCAGTAGTATGACAGCGGGAGGAGAGACCCAGTACTTC. This encodes CASSMTAGGETQYF.

The chain joins TRBV5-1 to TRBJ1-1; TRBD1 might be the D (5 bases). The length of the CDR3 is 13 residues. The germline CDR1 and CDR2 sequences are SGHRS and YFSETQ. Trimming removed 9 bases from V and 6 bases from J, with 18 bases in between. The CDR3 region is CATRMYRLAEAFF. CDR3 DNA sequence: TGCGCCACCAGGATGTACAGGTTGGCTGAAGCTTTCTTT. Using reference TRBV5-1 and TRBJ1-1 for the parts outside the CDR3, the full variable domain is KAGVTQTPRYLIKTRGQQVTLSCSPISGHRSVSWYQQTPGQGLQFLFEYFSETQRNKGNFPGRFSGRQFSNSRSEMNVSTLELGDSALYLCATRMYRLAEAFFGQGTRLTVV.

CDR3 nucleotide sequence: TGTGCCAGCAGGAGAAGCACTACGGGGTATGGCTACACCTTC. This codes for CASRRSTTGYGYTF. The gene calls are TRBV6-6 and TRBJ1-2; no clear D gene. The CDR3 extends over 14 amino acids. V was trimmed by 6 bases and J by 5 bases, leaving 16 bases between them. CDR1 is MNHNY and CDR2 is SVGAGI in the germline V gene (reference sequence).

V is TRBV19 and J is TRBJ2-2; a weak D match, TRBD2 (5 bases). Germline loops: CDR1 LNHDA, CDR2 SQIVND (reference sequence). The CDR3 runs to 14 residues. V lost 1 base, J lost 4 bases, and 7 bases lay in between. In DNA, the CDR3 is TGTGCCAGTAGTATAGCGGGGTTCACCGGGGAGCTGTTTTTT. Its protein is CASSIAGFTGELFF.